The 14 T cell receptor beta chains reported below all come from one sample, sequenced in a study of CD8 T cells in Susac syndrome. Random hexamers served to reverse transcribe about 0.5 to 1 ug RNA. MiXCR was run by TCRdb on the immunoSEQ multiplex PCR reads, yielding one entry per CDR3 protein. The data hold over 150,000 distinct CDR3 sequences, with roughly 95% observed a single time. The specimen was CD4+ T cells from PBMCs. The receptor set was obtained from a human donor with Susac syndrome.

For this clonotype: One end of the junction fails to match germline, which may point to a read error. V usage is TRBV29-1 and J usage is TRBJ2-3, with TRBD2 matching over 9 bases. Germline CDR1 is SQVTM and CDR2 is ANQGSEA. There are 14 residues in the CDR3. Here the CDR3 DNA reads TGCAGCCTTGATGGCGGGAGGGGCACAGATACGCAGTATTTT. Encoded protein: CSLDGGRGTDTQYF.

CDR3 nucleotide sequence: TGTGCCTTGACAGGGCCCGGCTACACCTTC. The encoded protein is CALTGPGYTF. The V and J genes are TRBV30 and TRBJ1-2, with 7 bases matching TRBD1. This CDR3 has 10 amino acids. V trimming: 7 bases; J trimming: 8 bases; junction bases outside the gene matches: 4. Germline V gene sequence: CDR1 GTSNPN, CDR2 SVGIG (reference sequence).

Only one count was recorded for this clonotype. A junction boundary mismatches the germline segment, possibly from a read error. The rearrangement joins TRBV27 to TRBJ1-5; the D gene is possibly TRBD1 (5 bases). This CDR3 contains 13 residues. Germline V gene lookup returns CDR1 MNHEY and CDR2 SMNVEV (reference sequence). The CDR3 nucleotides are TGCCCAGACCGGGCCAAGGAGGGGCAGCCCCAGCATTTT. Translated, it gives CPDRAKEGQPQHF.

The chain recombines TRBV6-2 or TRBV6-3 with TRBJ2-7; TRBD1 matches at 9 bases. The CDR3 consists of 13 residues. The junction had 3 bases not matched to a gene; V was cut back by 6 bases and J by 3 bases. Germline V gene lookup returns CDR1 MNHEY and CDR2 SVGEGT. DNA of the CDR3: TGTGCCAGCAGAAAGACAGGGGGCTACGAGCAGTACGTC. It codes for CASRKTGGYEQYV.

The rearrangement uses TRBV30 and TRBJ2-5; unclear D gene. Germline V lookup: CDR1 GTSNPN, CDR2 SVGIG (reference sequence). The germline V and J ends were trimmed by 2 bases and 5 bases, with 12 bases remaining between them. The CDR3 contains 13 residues. The CDR3 DNA reads TGTGCCTGGAGTACGAGCGTTTCCGAGACCCAGTACTTC. This encodes CAWSTSVSETQYF.

The CDR3: CASSSDRVEGYTF. The CDR3 coding sequence is TGTGCCAGCAGCTCGGACAGGGTGGAGGGCTACACCTTC. The chain carries TRBV7-2 and TRBJ1-2, with TRBD1 identical over 8 bases. V lost 4 bases, J lost 8 bases, and 6 bases stayed unmatched. The CDR3 contains 13 residues. CDR1 and CDR2 from the germline V gene are SGHTA and FQGNSA.

CDR3: CASSVGSGSTDTQYF. CDR3 coding DNA: TGTGCCAGCAGCGTGGGCAGCGGGAGCACAGATACGCAGTATTTT. The V and J genes are TRBV9 and TRBJ2-3; possible D gene TRBD2, 6 bases. V dropped 2 bases and J dropped 0 bases, with 10 bases sitting between them. The germline V gene has CDR1 SGDLS and CDR2 YYNGEE. The CDR3 extends over 15 amino acids. Using reference TRBV9 and TRBJ2-3 for the parts outside the CDR3, the full variable domain is DSGVTQTPKHLITATGQRVTLRCSPRSGDLSVYWYQQSLDQGLQFLIQYYNGEERAKGNILERFSAQQFPDLHSELNLSSLELGDSALYFCASSVGSGSTDTQYFGPGTRLTVL.

J is TRBJ2-3 and V is TRBV5-1; D ambiguous. The CDR3 is made up of 11 amino acids. CDR1 and CDR2 (germline): SGHRS, YFSETQ. Between the trimmed V and J ends, which lost 8 bases and 4 bases, there was a span of 8 bases. In DNA, the CDR3 is TGCGCCAGTGGTTCAGCAGATACGCAGTATTTT. Its protein product is CASGSADTQYF.

The chain combines TRBV12-3 or TRBV12-4 with TRBJ2-1; 13 bases match TRBD2. There are 19 residues in the CDR3. V was pared by 4 bases and J by 0 bases, with 9 bases of the junction left unmatched. CDR3 DNA sequence: TGTGCCAGCAGTTCAAATCTGGGACTAGCGGGGAGCTCCTACAATGAGCAGTTCTTC. It is translated as CASSSNLGLAGSSYNEQFF.

This clonotype appeared a single time. The chain has TRBV20-1 and TRBJ2-5; no clear D gene. The CDR3 length is 14 residues. The V end lost 1 base, the J end lost 1 base, and 10 bases lay between the germline ends. From germline, CDR1 is DFQATT and CDR2 SNEGSKA (reference sequence). CDR3 in amino acids: CSARVVSSQETQYF. The CDR3 nucleotides read TGCAGTGCTAGAGTAGTGTCATCCCAAGAGACCCAGTACTTC.

The rearrangement joins TRBV28 to TRBJ2-2, with a possible D match to TRBD1 (5 bases). Trimming stripped 5 bases from V and 7 bases from J, with 17 bases between. The germline CDR1 and CDR2 sequences are MDHEN and SYDVKM. This CDR3 contains 15 residues. CDR3 sequence (DNA): TGTGCCAGCAGTCGGACGACAGCTGGGGTCGGGGAGCTGTTTTTT. Protein product: CASSRTTAGVGELFF.

This sequence joins TRBV7-2 and TRBJ1-5; D unresolved. Trimming removed 0 bases from V and 7 bases from J, with 4 bases in between. The CDR3 has 12 amino acids. Germline CDR1 reads SGHTA; CDR2 reads FQGNSA. The CDR3 is CASSLAEQPQHF. The CDR3 coding sequence is TGTGCCAGCAGCTTAGCCGAACAGCCCCAGCATTTT.

The CDR3 sequence: CASSYSTEQYF. CDR3 sequence (DNA): TGTGCCAGCAGTTACTCGACCGAGCAGTACTTC. This sequence joins TRBV6-5 and TRBJ2-7; unclear D gene. The CDR3 runs to 11 residues. Germline V lookup: CDR1 MNHEY, CDR2 SVGAGI. Trimming shortened V by 0 bases and J by 6 bases, and 3 bases separated the two germline ends.

The chain uses TRBV20-1 and TRBJ1-5; D not certain. The CDR3 is 14 residues long. Deletions cut 1 base from V and 5 bases from J, with 12 bases between. The germline V gene has CDR1 DFQATT and CDR2 SNEGSKA (reference sequence). CDR3 protein: CSARVPGGYQPQHF. CDR3 nucleotides: TGCAGTGCTAGAGTACCCGGCGGATATCAGCCCCAGCATTTT.